Each of the 25 T cell receptor beta chains below was sequenced from the same sample in a study of blood T cell repertoires in COVID-19. Assay used: immunoSEQ multiplex PCR; TCRdb lists only in-frame clones, some missing. In the table there are roughly 330,000 clones, around 82% of which are singletons. Sequences were obtained from peripheral blood. The receptors stem from a woman aged 45 to 65 with acute or convalescent COVID-19.

The V call is TRBV29-1, the J call TRBJ2-3; 16 bases are a match to TRBD2. The germline gives CDR1 SQVTM, CDR2 ANQGSEA. The length of the CDR3 is 14 residues. The chain's CDR3 is CSSGLAGGTDTQYF. In DNA, the CDR3 is TGCAGTTCGGGACTAGCGGGGGGGACAGATACGCAGTATTTT.

CDR3 sequence: CASSLTQGAKYTEAFF. The CDR3 DNA sequence: TGTGCCAGCTCGCTCACGCAGGGGGCAAAATACACTGAAGCTTTCTTT. V is TRBV18 and J is TRBJ1-1; TRBD1 matches at 8 bases. V was pared by 6 bases and J by 3 bases, with 12 bases of the junction left unmatched. The CDR3 is made up of 16 amino acids. The germline gives CDR1 KGHSH, CDR2 LQKENI.

This clone was found once. This chain uses TRBV3-1 (or the pseudogene TRBV3-2) with TRBJ2-1; D is unclear. V shed 2 bases and J shed 7 bases, with 6 bases lying between them. This CDR3 comprises 12 residues. Germline assignment: CDR1 LGHDT and CDR2 YNNKEL (reference sequence). The CDR3 protein is CASSQSVNEQFF. The CDR3 coding sequence is TGTGCCAGCAGCCAATCGGTAAATGAGCAGTTCTTC.

DNA of the CDR3: TGTGCCACCATCCCGGGAGCCGGTCGCGAGCAGTACTTC. This gives the protein CATIPGAGREQYF. The chain joins TRBV24-1 to TRBJ2-7; D possibly corresponds to TRBD2 (6 bases). In germline, CDR1 is KGHDR, CDR2 SFDVKD. The V end was cut by 8 bases, the J end by 6 bases, with 16 bases between. The CDR3 spans 13 residues.

This clone was found once. CDR3 sequence: CAWGEADPNYGYTF. CDR3 bases: TGTGCCTGGGGCGAGGCAGATCCCAACTATGGCTACACCTTC. The V call is TRBV30, the J call TRBJ1-2; D not resolved. The germline V gene has CDR1 GTSNPN and CDR2 SVGIG (reference sequence). This CDR3 region has 14 residues. V lost 5 bases, J lost 2 bases, and 15 bases lay in between.

J is TRBJ2-7 and V is TRBV6-5; 7 positions agree with TRBD1. J was trimmed by 4 bases and V by 4 bases; bases with no gene match: 7. CDR1 is MNHEY, CDR2 SVGAGI, per germline. The CDR3 is 14 amino acids. CDR3 sequence (DNA): TGTGCCAGCAGTTCAGGGACAGCGATTTACGAGCAGTACTTC. It codes for CASSSGTAIYEQYF.

The V and J genes are TRBV7-3 and TRBJ2-7, with TRBD2 identical over 7 bases. V gave up 11 bases and J gave up 2 bases; unmatched junction bases: 9. This CDR3 has 13 amino acids. Germline CDR1 and CDR2: SGHTA and FQGTGA. The CDR3, as DNA: TGTGCCGGCGAGGGGCTAGCGGCCTACGAGCAGTACTTC. Its translation: CAGEGLAAYEQYF.

This clone has more than one count but fewer than ten. V gene TRBV19 combines with J gene TRBJ2-3, with 15 nucleotides matching TRBD2. This CDR3 region has 18 residues. CDR1 is LNHDA, CDR2 SQIVND, per germline (reference sequence). With 5 bases clipped from V and 0 bases from J, the junction kept 6 bases outside the gene matches. The CDR3 here is CASSPTGTSGGSTDTQYF. The CDR3 coding sequence is TGTGCCAGTAGTCCCACCGGGACTAGCGGGGGGAGCACAGATACGCAGTATTTT.

The V gene is TRBV6-6, the J gene TRBJ2-1; 7 nucleotides agree with TRBD2. Germline lookup yields CDR1 MNHNY and CDR2 SVGAGI (reference sequence). The J segment lost 6 bases and the V segment lost 0 bases, leaving 5 bases of the junction unmatched. The CDR3 has 15 residues. CDR3 sequence (DNA): TGTGCCAGCAGTTACTCGGCTAGCGGAATCAATGAGCAGTTCTTC. Amino acids: CASSYSASGINEQFF.

V usage is TRBV30 and J usage is TRBJ2-3; 7 bases line up with TRBD1. This CDR3 is built from 15 residues. From germline, CDR1 is GTSNPN and CDR2 SVGIG (reference sequence). J gave up 3 bases and V 1 base, and 7 bases lay outside the gene matches. The CDR3 reads CAWSAGDRDTDTQYF. Written as DNA, the CDR3 is TGTGCCTGGAGTGCAGGGGACAGAGATACAGATACGCAGTATTTT.

The chain carries TRBV6-2 or TRBV6-3 and TRBJ1-5; 11 nucleotides line up with TRBD1. The CDR3 has 16 amino acids. Per the germline V gene, CDR1 is MNHEY and CDR2 is SVGEGT. Trimming at V came to 6 bases and at J to 6 bases, leaving 10 bases not matched to a gene. CDR3 sequence: CASSLGRDRGFQPQHF. DNA for the CDR3: TGTGCCAGCAGCCTAGGCCGGGACAGGGGGTTTCAGCCCCAGCATTTT.

V gene TRBV29-1 combines with J gene TRBJ1-2; D possibly corresponds to TRBD1 (6 bases). This CDR3 has 15 residues. Germline V gene data show CDR1 as SQVTM and CDR2 as ANQGSEA. V was pared by 6 bases and J by 5 bases, with 22 bases between. The CDR3 loop reads CSVRIIQGYTYGYTF. CDR3 DNA sequence: TGCAGCGTAAGGATAATACAGGGATACACGTATGGCTACACCTTC.

The V gene is TRBV6-2 or TRBV6-3, the J gene TRBJ2-1; no definite D call. This CDR3 is 16 amino acids long. CDR1 is MNHEY, CDR2 SVGEGT, per germline. V lost 6 bases, J lost 1 base, and 16 bases lay in between. CDR3 residues: CASSHPGAKSYNEQFF. The CDR3 coding sequence is TGTGCCAGCAGCCACCCTGGAGCGAAATCCTACAATGAGCAGTTCTTC.

The CDR3 sequence is CASSPLRGKSTGELFF. The DNA for the CDR3 is TGTGCCAGCTCACCCCTCAGGGGTAAGAGTACCGGGGAGCTGTTTTTT. The J gene is TRBJ2-2, the V gene TRBV18, with D possibly being TRBD1 (6 bases). Trimming pared 3 bases from V and 5 bases from J, leaving 16 bases between. Germline CDR1 is KGHSH and CDR2 is LQKENI. The CDR3 runs 16 residues.

With regard to this clone: The sample carries other DNA sequences with the same CDR3. This rearrangement joins TRBV6-6 to TRBJ1-1, with no clear D. This CDR3 is 14 amino acids long. The V end lost 0 bases, the J end lost 1 base, and 6 bases lay between the germline ends. CDR1 MNHNY and CDR2 SVGAGI come from the germline V gene (reference sequence). CDR3 sequence reads: CASSYSGGNTEAFF. CDR3 DNA: TGTGCCAGCAGTTACTCGGGAGGGAACACTGAAGCTTTCTTT.

The J gene is TRBJ2-1, the V gene TRBV5-1; D is perhaps TRBD1 (6 bases). CDR1 is SGHRS and CDR2 is YFSETQ in the germline V gene. This CDR3 has 15 amino acids. Trimming left V 7 bases short and J 0 bases short, with 14 bases between. The CDR3 spells CASFRTASSYNEQFF. CDR3 bases: TGCGCCAGCTTCCGGACAGCAAGCTCCTACAATGAGCAGTTCTTC.

The chain uses TRBV4-3 and TRBJ2-1; D perhaps matches TRBD1 (5 bases). Trimming cost V 3 bases and J 10 bases, with 13 bases left between them. Germline V lookup: CDR1 LGHNA, CDR2 YSLEER. There are 13 residues in the CDR3. In DNA, the CDR3 is TGCGCCAGCAGCCAGGGGATATCAGGGGAGCAGTTCTTC. Its translation is CASSQGISGEQFF.

The chain has TRBV6-5 and TRBJ1-3, with 7 bases fitting TRBD1. The J segment lost 0 bases and the V segment lost 7 bases, leaving 6 bases of the junction unmatched. CDR1 and CDR2 from the germline V gene are MNHEY and SVGAGI. The CDR3 spans 15 residues. The CDR3 nucleotides read TGTGCCAGCACCCTGGGGACAGCCTCTGGAAACACCATATATTTT. Its protein is CASTLGTASGNTIYF.

As DNA, the CDR3 is TGTGCCAGCAGTTTACAGGAGTACGAGCAGTACTTC. Encoded protein: CASSLQEYEQYF. The gene calls are TRBV6-6 and TRBJ2-7, with a weak D call TRBD1 (5 bases). Trimming took 4 bases from V and 4 from J, leaving 8 bases between them. Germline V gives CDR1 MNHNY, CDR2 SVGAGI (reference sequence). The CDR3 consists of 12 residues.

The chain combines TRBV2 with TRBJ2-5; 7 nucleotides line up with TRBD1. Per the germline V gene, CDR1 is SNHLY and CDR2 is FYNNEI. The CDR3 has 13 amino acids. Trimming cost V 5 bases and J 5 bases; bases outside gene matches: 5. The CDR3 region has the DNA TGTGCCAGCAGTTTGACAGGGTCGGAGACCCAGTACTTC. Residues: CASSLTGSETQYF.

V and J are TRBV7-9 and TRBJ1-1, with TRBD1 matching 8 bases. There are 14 residues in the CDR3. Germline assignment: CDR1 SEHNR and CDR2 FQNEAQ (reference sequence). Trimming took 1 base from V and 5 from J; bases not matched to a gene: 3. The CDR3 coding sequence is TGTGCCAGCAGCTTAGAACAGGGGGTTACTGAAGCTTTCTTT. This encodes CASSLEQGVTEAFF.

A single count supports this clone. This specimen includes other DNA sequences encoding the same CDR3. V is TRBV30 and J is TRBJ2-7; D is unclear. Trimming stripped 1 base from V and 4 bases from J, with 5 bases between. The CDR3 sequence is 11 residues long. The germline gives CDR1 GTSNPN, CDR2 SVGIG (reference sequence). CDR3 coding DNA: TGTGCCTGGAGTGGCGTTTACGAGCAGTACTTC. This codes for CAWSGVYEQYF.

The V and J genes are TRBV18 and TRBJ1-1, with 8 bases aligning to TRBD1. The trim removed 3 bases at V and 4 bases at J, leaving 4 bases unmatched. The CDR3 is made up of 14 amino acids. The V gene's germline CDR1 is KGHSH and CDR2 LQKENI. The CDR3 nucleotides read TGTGCCAGCTCACCGCAGGGGGCCATCACTGAAGCTTTCTTT. This translates into CASSPQGAITEAFF. The variable domain in full, with the rest retrieved from reference TRBV18 and TRBJ1-1, is NAGVMQNPRHLVRRRGQEARLRCSPMKGHSHVYWYRQLPEEGLKFMVYLQKENIIDESGMPKERFSAEFPKEGPSILRIQQVVRGDSAAYFCASSPQGAITEAFFGQGTRLTVV.

V gene TRBV6-6 combines with J gene TRBJ2-2, with 7 bases fitting TRBD2. The ends lost 7 bases at V and 0 bases at J; junction bases unmatched: 8. This CDR3 is 16 amino acids long. Germline loops: CDR1 MNHNY, CDR2 SVGAGI (reference sequence). CDR3 sequence: CASTLAWATNTGELFF. The CDR3 nucleotides read TGTGCCAGCACACTAGCGTGGGCCACGAACACCGGGGAGCTGTTTTTT.

The V and J genes are TRBV19 and TRBJ2-2; tentatively, D is TRBD1 (5 bases). Germline-derived CDR1 and CDR2 are LNHDA and SQIVND (reference sequence). V lost 3 bases, J lost 12 bases, and 11 bases lay in between. The CDR3 is 12 residues long. The CDR3 DNA is TGTGCCAGTAGTATGGACCGGACAAAGCTGTTTTTT. This sequence encodes CASSMDRTKLFF.